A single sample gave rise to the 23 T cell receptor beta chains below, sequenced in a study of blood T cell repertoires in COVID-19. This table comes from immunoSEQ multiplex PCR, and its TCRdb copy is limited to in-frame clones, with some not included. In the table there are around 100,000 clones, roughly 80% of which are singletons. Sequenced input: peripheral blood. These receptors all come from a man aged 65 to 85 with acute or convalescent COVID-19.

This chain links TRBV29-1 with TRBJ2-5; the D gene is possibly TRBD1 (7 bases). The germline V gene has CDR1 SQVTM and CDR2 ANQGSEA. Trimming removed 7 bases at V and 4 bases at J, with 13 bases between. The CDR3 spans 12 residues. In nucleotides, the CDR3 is TGCAGCGCTATCCAGGGGGGAGAGACCCAGTACTTC. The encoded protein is CSAIQGGETQYF.

The CDR3 DNA reads TGTGCCAGCAGCTTGACAGGCTATGGCTACACCTTC. Protein product: CASSLTGYGYTF. The V gene is TRBV7-8, the J gene TRBJ1-2; a possible D gene is TRBD1 (6 bases). V lost 3 bases, J lost 4 bases, and 6 bases lay in between. Germline loops: CDR1 SGHVS, CDR2 FQNEAQ. This CDR3 is built from 12 residues.

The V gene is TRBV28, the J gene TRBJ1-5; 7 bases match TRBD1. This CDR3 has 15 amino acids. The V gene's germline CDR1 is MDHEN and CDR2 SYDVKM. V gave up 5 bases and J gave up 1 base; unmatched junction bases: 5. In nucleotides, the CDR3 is TGTGCCAGCAGTGCCGCAGGGGGAAGCAATCAGCCCCAGCATTTT. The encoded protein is CASSAAGGSNQPQHF.

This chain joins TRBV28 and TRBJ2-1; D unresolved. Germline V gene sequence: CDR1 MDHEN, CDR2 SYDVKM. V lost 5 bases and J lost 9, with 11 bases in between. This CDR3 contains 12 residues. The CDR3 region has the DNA TGTGCCAGCAGTCCCCACTCCGTTGAGCAGTTCTTC. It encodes CASSPHSVEQFF.

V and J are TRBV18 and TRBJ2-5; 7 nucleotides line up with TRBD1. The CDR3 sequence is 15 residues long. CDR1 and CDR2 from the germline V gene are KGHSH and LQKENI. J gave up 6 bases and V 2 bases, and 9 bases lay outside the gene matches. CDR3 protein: CASSPMVTGKKTQYF. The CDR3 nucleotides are TGTGCCAGCTCACCAATGGTGACAGGGAAAAAGACCCAGTACTTC.

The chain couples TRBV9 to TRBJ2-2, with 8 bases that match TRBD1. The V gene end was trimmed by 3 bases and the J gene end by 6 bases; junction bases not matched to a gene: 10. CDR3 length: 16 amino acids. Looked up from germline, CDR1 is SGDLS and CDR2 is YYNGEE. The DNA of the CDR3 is TGTGCCAGCAGCGAGGACAGGGTCCAACCAGCCGGGGAGCTGTTTTTT. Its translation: CASSEDRVQPAGELFF. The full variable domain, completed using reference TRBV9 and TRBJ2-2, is DSGVTQTPKHLITATGQRVTLRCSPRSGDLSVYWYQQSLDQGLQFLIQYYNGEERAKGNILERFSAQQFPDLHSELNLSSLELGDSALYFCASSEDRVQPAGELFFGEGSRLTVL.

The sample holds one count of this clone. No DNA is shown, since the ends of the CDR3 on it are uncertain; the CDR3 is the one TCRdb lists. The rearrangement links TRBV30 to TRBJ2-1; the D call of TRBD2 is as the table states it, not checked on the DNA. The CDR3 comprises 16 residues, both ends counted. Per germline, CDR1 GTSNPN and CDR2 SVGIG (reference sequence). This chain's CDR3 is CAWSVFLREQPNEQFF.

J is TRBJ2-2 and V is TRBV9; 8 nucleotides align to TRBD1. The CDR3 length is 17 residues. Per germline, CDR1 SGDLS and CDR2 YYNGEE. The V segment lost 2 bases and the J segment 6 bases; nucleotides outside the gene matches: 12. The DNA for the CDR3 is TGTGCCAGCAGCGTGAGTCCCCCCGGACAGGGCGCCGGGGAGCTGTTTTTT. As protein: CASSVSPPGQGAGELFF. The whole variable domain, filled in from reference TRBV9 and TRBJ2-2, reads DSGVTQTPKHLITATGQRVTLRCSPRSGDLSVYWYQQSLDQGLQFLIQYYNGEERAKGNILERFSAQQFPDLHSELNLSSLELGDSALYFCASSVSPPGQGAGELFFGEGSRLTVL.

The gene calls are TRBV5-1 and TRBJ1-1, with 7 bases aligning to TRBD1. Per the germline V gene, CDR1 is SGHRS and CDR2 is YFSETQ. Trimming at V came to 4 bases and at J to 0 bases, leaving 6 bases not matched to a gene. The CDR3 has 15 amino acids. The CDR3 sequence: CASSATGALNTEAFF. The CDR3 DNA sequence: TGCGCCAGCAGCGCTACAGGGGCGCTGAACACTGAAGCTTTCTTT.

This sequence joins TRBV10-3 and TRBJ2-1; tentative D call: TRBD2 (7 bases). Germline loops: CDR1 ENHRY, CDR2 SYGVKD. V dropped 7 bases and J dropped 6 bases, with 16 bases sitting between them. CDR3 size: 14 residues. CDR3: CAINWPRGGNEQFF. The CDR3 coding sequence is TGTGCCATCAATTGGCCGAGGGGGGGCAATGAGCAGTTCTTC.

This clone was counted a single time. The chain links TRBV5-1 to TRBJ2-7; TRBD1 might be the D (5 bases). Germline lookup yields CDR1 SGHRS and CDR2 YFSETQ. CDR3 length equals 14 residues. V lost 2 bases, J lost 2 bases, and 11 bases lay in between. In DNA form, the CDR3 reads TGCGCCAGCAGCTTAAGCAGGGCGGCCTACGAGCAGTACTTC. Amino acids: CASSLSRAAYEQYF. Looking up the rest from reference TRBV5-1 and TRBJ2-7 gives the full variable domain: KAGVTQTPRYLIKTRGQQVTLSCSPISGHRSVSWYQQTPGQGLQFLFEYFSETQRNKGNFPGRFSGRQFSNSRSEMNVSTLELGDSALYLCASSLSRAAYEQYFGPGTRLTVT.

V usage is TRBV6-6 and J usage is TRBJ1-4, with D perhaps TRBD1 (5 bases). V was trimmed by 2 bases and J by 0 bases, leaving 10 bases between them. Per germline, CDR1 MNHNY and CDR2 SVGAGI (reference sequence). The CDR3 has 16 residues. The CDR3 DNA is TGTGCCAGCAGTTACCCCCAGGGTGCAACTAATGAAAAACTGTTTTTT. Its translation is CASSYPQGATNEKLFF.

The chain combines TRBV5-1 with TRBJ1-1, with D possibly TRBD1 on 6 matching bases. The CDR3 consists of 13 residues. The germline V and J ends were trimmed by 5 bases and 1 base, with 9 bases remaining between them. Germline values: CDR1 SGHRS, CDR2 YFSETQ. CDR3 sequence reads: CASSPGQNTEAFF. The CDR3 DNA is TGCGCCAGCAGTCCGGGACAGAACACTGAAGCTTTCTTT.

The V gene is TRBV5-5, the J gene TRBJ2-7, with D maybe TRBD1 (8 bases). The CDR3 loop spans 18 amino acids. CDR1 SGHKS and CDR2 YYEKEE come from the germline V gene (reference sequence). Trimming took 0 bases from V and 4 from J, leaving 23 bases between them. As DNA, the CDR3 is TGTGCCAGCAGCTTGGGACACGGGGGGCAGGGGGCGCGTTACGAGCAGTACTTC. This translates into CASSLGHGGQGARYEQYF.

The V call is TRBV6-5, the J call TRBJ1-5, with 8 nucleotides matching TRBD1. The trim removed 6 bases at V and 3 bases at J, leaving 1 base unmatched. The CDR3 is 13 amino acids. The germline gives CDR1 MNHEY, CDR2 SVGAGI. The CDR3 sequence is CASRGQANQPQHF. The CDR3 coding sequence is TGTGCCAGCAGGGGACAGGCCAATCAGCCCCAGCATTTT.

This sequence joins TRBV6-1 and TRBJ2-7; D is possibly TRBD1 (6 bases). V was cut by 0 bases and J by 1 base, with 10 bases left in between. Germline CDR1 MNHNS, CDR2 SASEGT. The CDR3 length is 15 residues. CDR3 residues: CASSEADSGSYEQYF. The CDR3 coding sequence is TGTGCCAGCAGTGAAGCGGACAGTGGATCCTACGAGCAGTACTTC.

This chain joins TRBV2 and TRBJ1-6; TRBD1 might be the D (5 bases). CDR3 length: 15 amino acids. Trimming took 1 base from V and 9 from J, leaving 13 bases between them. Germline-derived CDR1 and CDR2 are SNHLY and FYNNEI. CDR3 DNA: TGTGCCAGCAGTGAAGGGAGTGGGAGGGGTTCACCCCTCCACTTT. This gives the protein CASSEGSGRGSPLHF. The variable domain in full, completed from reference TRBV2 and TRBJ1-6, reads EPEVTQTPSHQVTQMGQEVILRCVPISNHLYFYWYRQILGQKVEFLVSFYNNEISEKSEIFDDQFSVERPDGSNFTLKIRSTKLEDSAMYFCASSEGSGRGSPLHFGNGTRLTVT.

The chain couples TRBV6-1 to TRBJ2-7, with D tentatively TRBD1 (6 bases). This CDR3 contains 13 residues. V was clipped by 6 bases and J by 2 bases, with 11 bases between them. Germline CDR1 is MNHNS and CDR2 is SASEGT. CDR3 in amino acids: CASRGDTTYEQYF. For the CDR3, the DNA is TGTGCCAGCAGGGGGGACACAACCTACGAGCAGTACTTC.

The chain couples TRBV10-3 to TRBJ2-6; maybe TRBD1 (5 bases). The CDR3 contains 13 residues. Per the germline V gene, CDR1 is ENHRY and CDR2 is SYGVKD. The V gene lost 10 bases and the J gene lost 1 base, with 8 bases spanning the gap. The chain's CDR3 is CATTVSGANVLTF. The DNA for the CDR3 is TGTGCCACGACAGTGTCTGGGGCCAACGTCCTGACTTTC.

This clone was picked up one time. CDR3 in amino acids: CASSERTGARGYIQYF. Here the CDR3 DNA reads TGTGCCAGCAGCGAAAGAACAGGGGCAAGGGGGTACATTCAGTACTTC. J is TRBJ2-4 and V is TRBV28, with 7 nucleotides matching TRBD1. The V and J ends lost 6 bases and 8 bases, in that order; junction bases with no gene match: 16. In germline, CDR1 is MDHEN, CDR2 SYDVKM. The CDR3 contains 16 residues.

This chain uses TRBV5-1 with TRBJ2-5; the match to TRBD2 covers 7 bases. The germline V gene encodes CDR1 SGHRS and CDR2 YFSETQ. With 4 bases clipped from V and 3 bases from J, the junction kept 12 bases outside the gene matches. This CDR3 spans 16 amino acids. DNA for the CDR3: TGCGCCAGCAGCCTAATAGCGGGTTTCGGAGAAGAGACCCAGTACTTC. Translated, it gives CASSLIAGFGEETQYF. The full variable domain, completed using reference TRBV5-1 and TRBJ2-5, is KAGVTQTPRYLIKTRGQQVTLSCSPISGHRSVSWYQQTPGQGLQFLFEYFSETQRNKGNFPGRFSGRQFSNSRSEMNVSTLELGDSALYLCASSLIAGFGEETQYFGPGTRLLVL.

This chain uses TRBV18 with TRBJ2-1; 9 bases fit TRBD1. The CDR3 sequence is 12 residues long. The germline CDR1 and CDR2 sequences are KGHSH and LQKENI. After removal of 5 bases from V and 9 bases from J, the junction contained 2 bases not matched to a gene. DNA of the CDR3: TGTGCCAGCTCAGGACAGGGGAGTGAGCAGTTCTTC. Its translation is CASSGQGSEQFF.

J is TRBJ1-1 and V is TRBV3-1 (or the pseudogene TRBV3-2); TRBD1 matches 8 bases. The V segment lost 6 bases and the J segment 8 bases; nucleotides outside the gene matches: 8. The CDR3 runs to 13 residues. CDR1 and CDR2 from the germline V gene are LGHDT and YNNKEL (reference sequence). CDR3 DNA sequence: TGTGCCAGCAGTATAAGACAGGGGTACGAAGCTTTCTTT. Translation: CASSIRQGYEAFF.